The entry below describes one TCR beta chain. Its antigen is currently unknown. The data were taken from a study of siplizumab effects on memory and regulatory T cells. Broader study findings: Assignment of a naive or memory phenotype failed for roughly 75-95% of the proliferating CD4+ or CD8+ clones. With siplizumab, cumulative frequency of CD4+ memory-derived alloreactive sequences dropped significantly.

Clones were sequenced by immunoSEQ multiplex PCR, and TCRdb holds only the in-frame ones, with some missing. Of some 96,000 clones listed, approximately 94% were seen once; the top ten hold 1% to 1.5%. What was sequenced was non-Treg CD4+ T cells sorted from blood. This TCR came from a human donor in good health.

The CDR3 DNA follows: TGTGCCTGGAGTGGCGGCTACGAGCAGTACTTC. Encoded protein: CAWSGGYEQYF. This chain uses TRBV30 with TRBJ2-7; no firm D call. From germline, CDR1 is GTSNPN and CDR2 SVGIG (reference sequence). This CDR3 spans 11 amino acids. Trimming took off 1 base at V and 3 bases at J, with 4 bases between the two ends.